The following is a T cell receptor (beta chain) sequence with its context. The antigen remains undetermined. This sample is part of a study of glioma-infiltrating T cells. Study results and caveats: Gliomas, especially low-grade, showed above-expected tissue-blood divergence; non-neoplastic patients showed below. Very few CDR3 sequences were shared between tissue and blood.

V dropped 5 bases and J dropped 1; count of bases not matched to a gene: 6. This CDR3 spans 15 amino acids. TCR alpha and beta CDR3 regions were amplified from RNA using iRepertoire nested multiplex PCR. MiXCR, run by TCRdb on the multiplex PCR reads, gives a single entry per CDR3 protein. Altogether approximately 20,000 distinct CDR3 sequences are present, 20% to 25% being singletons, with the ten largest covering around 13%. The material sequenced was glioma tissue, nonneoplastic brain tissue, or PBMCs (not recorded which). The receptor was derived from a human donor with low-grade glioma or glioblastoma, undergoing nonglioma brain surgery, or in good health (not recorded which). V usage is TRBV12-3 or TRBV12-4 and J usage is TRBJ2-7; 9 positions agree with TRBD2. The DNA for the CDR3 is TGTGCCAGCAGTACAGGGACTAGCTGGTCCTACGAGCAGTACTTC. Its protein product is CASSTGTSWSYEQYF.